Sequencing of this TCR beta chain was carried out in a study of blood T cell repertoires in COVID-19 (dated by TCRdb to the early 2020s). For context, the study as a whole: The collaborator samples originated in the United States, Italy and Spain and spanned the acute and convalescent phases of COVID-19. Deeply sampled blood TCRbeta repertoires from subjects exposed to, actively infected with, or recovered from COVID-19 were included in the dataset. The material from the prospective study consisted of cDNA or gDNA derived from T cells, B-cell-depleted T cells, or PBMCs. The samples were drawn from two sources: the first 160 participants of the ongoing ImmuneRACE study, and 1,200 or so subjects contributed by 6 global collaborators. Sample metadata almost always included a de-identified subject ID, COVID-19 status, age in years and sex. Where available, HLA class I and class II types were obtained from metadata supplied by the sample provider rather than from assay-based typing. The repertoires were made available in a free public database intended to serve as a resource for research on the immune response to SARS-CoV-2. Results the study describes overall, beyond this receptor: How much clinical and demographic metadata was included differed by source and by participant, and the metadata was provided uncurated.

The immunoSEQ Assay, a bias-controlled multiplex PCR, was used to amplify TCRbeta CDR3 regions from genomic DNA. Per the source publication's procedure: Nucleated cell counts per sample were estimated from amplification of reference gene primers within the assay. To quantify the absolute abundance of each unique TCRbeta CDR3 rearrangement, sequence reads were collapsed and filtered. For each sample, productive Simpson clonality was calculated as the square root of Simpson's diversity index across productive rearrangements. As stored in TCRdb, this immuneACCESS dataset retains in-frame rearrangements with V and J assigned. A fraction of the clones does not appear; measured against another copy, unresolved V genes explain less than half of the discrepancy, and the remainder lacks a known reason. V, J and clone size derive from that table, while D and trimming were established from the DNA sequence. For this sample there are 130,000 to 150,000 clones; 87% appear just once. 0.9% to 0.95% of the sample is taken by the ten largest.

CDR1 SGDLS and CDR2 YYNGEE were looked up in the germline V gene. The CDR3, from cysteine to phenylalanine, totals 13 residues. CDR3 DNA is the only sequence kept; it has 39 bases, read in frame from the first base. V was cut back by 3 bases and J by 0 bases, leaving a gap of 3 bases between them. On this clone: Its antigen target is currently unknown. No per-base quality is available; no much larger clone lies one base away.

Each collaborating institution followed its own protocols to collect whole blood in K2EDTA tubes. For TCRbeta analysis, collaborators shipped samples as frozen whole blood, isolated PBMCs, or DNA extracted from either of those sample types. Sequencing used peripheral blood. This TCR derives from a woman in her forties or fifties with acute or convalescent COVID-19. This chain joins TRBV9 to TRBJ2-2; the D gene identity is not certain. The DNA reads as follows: TGTGCCAGCAGCGCCACGAACACCGGGGAGCTGTTTTTT. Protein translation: CASSATNTGELFF.